This T cell receptor beta chain was observed in a study of T cell responses to AZD1222 COVID-19 vaccine. Germline V lookup: CDR1 LGHDT, CDR2 YNNKEL (reference sequence). The V end was cut by 7 bases, the J end by 4 bases, with 10 bases between. There are 13 residues in the CDR3. Data came from immunoSEQ multiplex PCR; TCRdb stores just in-frame clones and leaves some out. The sample includes over 130,000 clones, around nine tenths seen only once; the top ten take around 3.3%. The source was peripheral blood, collected on day 0 of AZD1222 vaccination. The J gene is TRBJ2-2, the V gene TRBV3-1 (or the pseudogene TRBV3-2), with D tentatively TRBD2 (5 bases). The TCR sequence derives from an adult in good health. In DNA, the CDR3 is TGTGCCAGCACACCGGCGGGCACCGGGGAGCTGTTTTTT. Encoded protein: CASTPAGTGELFF.